Sequencing of this TCR beta chain was carried out in a study of response to subunit inactivated influenza vaccine. Study-wide results and caveats: The authors offered the suggestion that each seasonal influenza vaccination recruits few new T cells.

Turning to this clonotype: Its antigen is unidentified.

From the RT-PCR reads, TCRdb called clonotypes with MiXCR, one entry per CDR3 protein. The data show 200,000 to 300,000 distinct CDR3 sequences, with 9.5% to 15% seen just once and roughly 7.7% held by the top ten. V lost 4 bases and J 4 bases, leaving 14 bases between the germline ends. CDR3 length: 15 amino acids. Germline CDR1 is WSHSY and CDR2 is SAAADI. The chain carries TRBV10-2 and TRBJ2-1; D is uncertain. The TCR comes from a man aged 45-65 years who received an inactivated influenza vaccine. This specimen consisted of non-naive T cells sorted from PBMCs, obtained 14 to 15 days before vaccination. CDR3 in DNA: TGCGCCAGCAGTGTGACGACTCTATTTTACAATGAGCAGTTCTTC. Translated: CASSVTTLFYNEQFF.